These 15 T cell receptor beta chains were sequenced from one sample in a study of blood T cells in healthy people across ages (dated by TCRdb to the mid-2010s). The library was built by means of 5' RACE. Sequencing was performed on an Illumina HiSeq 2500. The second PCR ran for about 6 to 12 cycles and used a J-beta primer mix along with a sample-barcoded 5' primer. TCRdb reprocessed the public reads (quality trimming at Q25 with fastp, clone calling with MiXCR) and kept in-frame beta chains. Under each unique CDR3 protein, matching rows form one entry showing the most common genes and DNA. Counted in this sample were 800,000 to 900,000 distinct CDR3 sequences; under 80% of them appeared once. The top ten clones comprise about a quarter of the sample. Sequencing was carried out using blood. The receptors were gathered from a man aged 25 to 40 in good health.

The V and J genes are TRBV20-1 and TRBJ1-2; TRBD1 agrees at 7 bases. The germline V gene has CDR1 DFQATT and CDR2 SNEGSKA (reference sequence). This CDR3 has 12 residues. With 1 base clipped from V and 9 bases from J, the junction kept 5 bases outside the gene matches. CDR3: CSARASTGRYTF. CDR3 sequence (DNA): TGCAGTGCTAGAGCGTCGACAGGGCGCTACACCTTC.

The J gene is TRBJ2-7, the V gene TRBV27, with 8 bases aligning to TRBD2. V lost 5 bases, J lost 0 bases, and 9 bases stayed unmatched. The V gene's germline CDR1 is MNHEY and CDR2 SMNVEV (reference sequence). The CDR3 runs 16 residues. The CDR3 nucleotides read TGTGCCAGCAGTCCCATCGGGGGGGTCCCCTCCTACGAGCAGTACTTC. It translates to CASSPIGGVPSYEQYF.

The CDR3 DNA follows: TGCGCCAGCAGCCAAGGGGACGGACCCTACGAGCAGTACTTC. Translation: CASSQGDGPYEQYF. The chain recombines TRBV4-3 with TRBJ2-7, with D possibly being TRBD1 or TRBD2 (5 bases each). Germline CDR1 LGHNA, CDR2 YSLEER. Trimming pared 1 base from V and 2 bases from J, leaving 9 bases between. CDR3 length equals 14 residues.

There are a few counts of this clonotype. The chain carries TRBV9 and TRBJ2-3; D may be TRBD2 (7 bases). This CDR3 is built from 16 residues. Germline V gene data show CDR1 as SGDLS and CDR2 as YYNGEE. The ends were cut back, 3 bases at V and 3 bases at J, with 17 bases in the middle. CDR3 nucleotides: TGTGCCAGCAGCGGATGGGGGGGCCTTAGTACAGATACGCAGTATTTT. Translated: CASSGWGGLSTDTQYF.

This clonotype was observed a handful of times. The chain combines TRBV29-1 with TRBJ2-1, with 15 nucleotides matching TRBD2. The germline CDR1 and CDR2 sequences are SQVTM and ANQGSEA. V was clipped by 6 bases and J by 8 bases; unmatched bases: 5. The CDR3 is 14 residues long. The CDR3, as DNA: TGCAGCGTAGCCAGGACTAGCGGGGGGGATGAGCAGTTCTTC. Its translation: CSVARTSGGDEQFF.

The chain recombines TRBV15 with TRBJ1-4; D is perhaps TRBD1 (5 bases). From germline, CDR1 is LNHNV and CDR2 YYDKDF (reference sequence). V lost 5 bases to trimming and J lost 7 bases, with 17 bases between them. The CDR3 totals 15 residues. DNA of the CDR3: TGTGCCACCAGCTTTGGCGGGACCCCTAGTGAAAAACTGTTTTTT. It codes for CATSFGGTPSEKLFF.

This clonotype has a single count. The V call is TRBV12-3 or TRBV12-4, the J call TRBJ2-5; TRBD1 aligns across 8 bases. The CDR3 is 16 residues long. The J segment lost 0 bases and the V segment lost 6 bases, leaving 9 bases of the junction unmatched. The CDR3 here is CASSYDRGPYQETQYF. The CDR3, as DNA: TGTGCCAGCAGCTATGACAGGGGACCATACCAAGAGACCCAGTACTTC.

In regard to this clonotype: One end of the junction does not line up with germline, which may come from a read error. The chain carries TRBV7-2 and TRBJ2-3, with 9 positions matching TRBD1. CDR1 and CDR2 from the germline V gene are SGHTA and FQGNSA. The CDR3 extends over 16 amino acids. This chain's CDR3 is CASSLELDRGSDTQYF. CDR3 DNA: TGTGCCAGTAGCTTAGAACTGGACAGGGGATCGGATACGCAGTATTTT.

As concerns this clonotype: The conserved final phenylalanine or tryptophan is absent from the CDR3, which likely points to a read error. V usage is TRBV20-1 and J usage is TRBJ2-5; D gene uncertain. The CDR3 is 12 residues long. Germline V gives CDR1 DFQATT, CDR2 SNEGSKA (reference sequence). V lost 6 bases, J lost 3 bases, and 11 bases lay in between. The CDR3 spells CSASWTEETQYL. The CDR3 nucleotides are TGCAGTGCGTCGTGGACGGAAGAGACCCAGTACTTA.

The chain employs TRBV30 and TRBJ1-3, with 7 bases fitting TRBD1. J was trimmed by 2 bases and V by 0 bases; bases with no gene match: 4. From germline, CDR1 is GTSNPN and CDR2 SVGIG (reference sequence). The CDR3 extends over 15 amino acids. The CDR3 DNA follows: TGTGCCTGGAGTGTTTCTACAGGGGCTGGAAACACCATATATTTT. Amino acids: CAWSVSTGAGNTIYF.

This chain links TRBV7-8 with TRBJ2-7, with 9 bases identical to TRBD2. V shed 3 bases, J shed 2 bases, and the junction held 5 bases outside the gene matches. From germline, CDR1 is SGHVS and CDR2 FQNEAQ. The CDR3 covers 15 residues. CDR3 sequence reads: CASSFGLARTYEQYF. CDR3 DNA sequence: TGTGCCAGCAGCTTTGGACTAGCGCGCACCTACGAGCAGTACTTC.

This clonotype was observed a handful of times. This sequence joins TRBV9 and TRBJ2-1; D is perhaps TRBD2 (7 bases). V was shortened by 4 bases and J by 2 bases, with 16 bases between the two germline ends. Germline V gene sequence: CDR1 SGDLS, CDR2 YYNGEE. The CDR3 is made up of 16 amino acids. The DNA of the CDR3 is TGTGCCAGCAGCACCTCCGGAGGGGGGGCCTACAATGAGCAGTTCTTC. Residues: CASSTSGGGAYNEQFF.

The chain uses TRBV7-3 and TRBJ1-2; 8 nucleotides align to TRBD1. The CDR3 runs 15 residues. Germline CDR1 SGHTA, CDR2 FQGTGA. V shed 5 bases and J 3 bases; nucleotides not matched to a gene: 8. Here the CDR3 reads CASSATAGGDYGYTF. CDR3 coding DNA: TGTGCCAGCAGCGCAACCGCAGGGGGCGACTATGGCTACACCTTC.

In nucleotides, the CDR3 is TGCAGCGTTGAAGATGAGGAGGGGCCAAGCACAGATACGCAGTATTTT. It is translated as CSVEDEEGPSTDTQYF. This chain uses TRBV29-1 with TRBJ2-3, with a possible D match to TRBD2 (6 bases). The CDR3 spans 16 residues. The germline gives CDR1 SQVTM, CDR2 ANQGSEA. The V and J ends lost 0 bases and 0 bases respectively, with 13 bases between them.

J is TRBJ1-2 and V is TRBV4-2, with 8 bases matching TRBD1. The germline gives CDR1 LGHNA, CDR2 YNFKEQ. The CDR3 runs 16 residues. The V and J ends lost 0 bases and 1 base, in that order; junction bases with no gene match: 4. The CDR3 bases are TGTGCCAGCAGCCAAGATCGGGACAGGCATAACTATGGCTACACCTTC. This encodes CASSQDRDRHNYGYTF.